Sequencing of this T cell receptor (beta chain) was carried out in a study of T cell responses to AZD1222 COVID-19 vaccine. General study results and limits: Spike regions recognized by vaccine-associated CD4 TCRs spanned the protein, led by 160-218 and 743-854. Most donors were white British, females outnumbered males, and clonal diversity was possibly underestimated. Repertoires were obtained solely post-peak T cell response.

Measured with immunoSEQ multiplex PCR; TCRdb has only the in-frame clones, and not every one. The top ten hold 4% of the sample, which has 130,000 or so clones, roughly 92% seen once. Looked up from germline, CDR1 is LGHDT and CDR2 is YNNKEL (reference sequence). V gave up 3 bases and J gave up 1 base, with 7 bases separating them. This CDR3 is built from 14 residues. This clone has just a few counts. The antigen is undetermined. Pooled in the analysis were second doses at about 4 or about 12 weeks. The material was peripheral blood, obtained 28 days after the second AZD1222 dose. This chain uses TRBV3-1 (or the pseudogene TRBV3-2) with TRBJ1-5; D is uncertain. This receptor was taken from an adult who received the AZD1222 COVID-19 vaccine. The CDR3 sequence: CASSHAGSNQPQHF. The CDR3 DNA reads as TGTGCCAGCAGCCATGCGGGGAGCAATCAGCCCCAGCATTTT.